This T cell receptor (beta chain) was profiled in a study of a mutant IDH1 vaccine in newly diagnosed glioma (dated by TCRdb to about 2021). About the full investigation: Vaccination began 4-6 weeks after radiotherapy alone, or alongside temozolomide cycles in the chemotherapy-containing groups. Of the approximately 29 treated patients, roughly 60% were male and 37.5% were female, and a mean age of approximately 40 years was recorded. Before enrollment, most patients had been given radiochemotherapy with temozolomide as standard therapy, while the rest had received either radiotherapy alone or temozolomide alone. Visit V12 was the week-35 safety follow-up and visit V13 was the week-47 end of study. Peripheral blood samples were drawn at six visits, namely V03 (baseline), V05, V07, V10, V12 and V13. Longitudinal TCRB deep sequencing was done for about two dozen treated patients, wherever samples were available for exploratory analyses.

What the time point label conveys for this sample: week 35, safety follow-up. Every vaccine dose consisted of 300 ug of a 20-mer mutant IDH1 peptide in Montanide, administered subcutaneously together with topical imiquimod. Across visits V03 through V10, patients got a total of eight vaccinations, given in weeks 1, 3, 5, 7, 11, 15, 19 and 23. All donors had newly diagnosed IDH1-mutant astrocytomas of WHO grade 3 or 4 that showed loss of nuclear ATRX. The samples were drawn from NOA16, a multicentre, single-arm, open-label phase I trial in Germany that tested a mutant IDH1 peptide vaccine in humans for the first time. The DNeasy Blood and Tissue Kit was used to extract genomic DNA from EDTA blood for TCRB sequencing. What the study reported, not specific to this receptor: The authors stated that sample limitations prevented analyses of patient blood samples from being reproduced. Immune responses induced by the vaccine were seen in around 93% of patients across multiple MHC alleles. No apparent relationship was observed between pseudoprogression and alterations in the top peripheral T cell clonotypes detected by TCRB sequencing. PBMC samples for TCRB deep sequencing were selected based on availability.

With regard to this clone: Its antigen is unknown. No base quality information exists; no much larger clone differs at one position.

The CDR3 spans 14 residues, from the cysteine through the phenylalanine. The DNA shown is the 42-base CDR3, in frame from base 1. Trimming removed 4 bases from V and 9 bases from J, leaving 16 bases between the germline ends. Looking up the germline V gene (reference sequence) yields CDR1 MNHNY and CDR2 SVGAGI. The protocol used for the library was the immunoSEQ multiplex PCR assay. Rearranged TCR beta chain sequences were amplified using the hsTCRB Kit according to the manufacturer's protocol. TCRB libraries were sequenced on an Illumina MiSeq. The paper's processing steps were these. The kit vendor's proprietary platform handled demultiplexing, trimming and gene mapping. TCRdb's version of the immuneACCESS table is confined to in-frame rearrangements and falls short of the full clone set. An unresolved V gene accounts for under half of the shortfall where checked; the remainder is of unknown origin. V and J calls and clone size are those listed in that table; D and trimming were worked out from the DNA. The sample table contains 45,000 or so clones; only one count was recorded for about 86% of them. The ten largest clonotypes hold approximately 4.7% of the sample.

The V and J segments used are TRBV6-6 and TRBJ1-3, and perhaps TRBD1 as D gene, on 5 matching bases. Material: PBMCs, obtained from a glioma patient whose treatment included an IDH1 peptide vaccine. The clonotype was recovered from a woman aged 40 to 49 with glioma. Some clones in this sample may be carry-over from other donors' samples. The CDR3 region has the sequence CASSSRVIHATIYF. The nucleotide sequence is given as TGTGCCAGCAGTTCCAGGGTTATCCACGCCACCATATATTTT.